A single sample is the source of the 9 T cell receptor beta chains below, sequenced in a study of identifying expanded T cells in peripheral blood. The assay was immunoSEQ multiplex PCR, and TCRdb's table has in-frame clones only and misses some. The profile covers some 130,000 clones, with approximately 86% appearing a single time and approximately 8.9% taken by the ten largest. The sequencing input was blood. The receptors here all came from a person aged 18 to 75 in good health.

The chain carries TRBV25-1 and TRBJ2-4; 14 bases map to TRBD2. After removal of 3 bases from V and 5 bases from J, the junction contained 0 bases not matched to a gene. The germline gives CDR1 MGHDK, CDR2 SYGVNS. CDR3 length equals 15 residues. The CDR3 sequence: CASSEGLAGENIQYF. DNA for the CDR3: TGTGCCAGCAGTGAGGGACTAGCGGGGGAAAACATTCAGTACTTC.

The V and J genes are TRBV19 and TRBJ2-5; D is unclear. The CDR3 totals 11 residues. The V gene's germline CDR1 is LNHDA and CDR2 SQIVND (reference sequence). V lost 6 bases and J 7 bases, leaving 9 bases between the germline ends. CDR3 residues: CASSSRGTQYF. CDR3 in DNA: TGTGCCAGTAGCTCCCGTGGGACCCAGTACTTC.

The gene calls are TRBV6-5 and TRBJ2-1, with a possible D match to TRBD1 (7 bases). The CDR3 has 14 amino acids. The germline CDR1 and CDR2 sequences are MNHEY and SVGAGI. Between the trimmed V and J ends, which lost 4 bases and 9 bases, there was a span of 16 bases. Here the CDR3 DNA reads TGTGCCAGCAGTTCGGCAGGGGGGACCGGTGAGCAGTTCTTC. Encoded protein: CASSSAGGTGEQFF.

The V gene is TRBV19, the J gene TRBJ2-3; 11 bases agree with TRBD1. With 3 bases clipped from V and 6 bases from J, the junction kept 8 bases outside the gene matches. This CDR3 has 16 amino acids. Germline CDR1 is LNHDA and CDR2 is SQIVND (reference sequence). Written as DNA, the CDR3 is TGTGCCAGTAGTATTTATGCCGGGACAGGGGGTGATACGCAGTATTTT. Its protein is CASSIYAGTGGDTQYF.

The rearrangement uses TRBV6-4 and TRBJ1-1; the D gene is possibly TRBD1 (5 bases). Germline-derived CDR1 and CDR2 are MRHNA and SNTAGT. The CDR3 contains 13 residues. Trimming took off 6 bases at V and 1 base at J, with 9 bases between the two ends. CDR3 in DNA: TGTGCCAGCAGGGACCAGGGGAACACTGAAGCTTTCTTT. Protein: CASRDQGNTEAFF.

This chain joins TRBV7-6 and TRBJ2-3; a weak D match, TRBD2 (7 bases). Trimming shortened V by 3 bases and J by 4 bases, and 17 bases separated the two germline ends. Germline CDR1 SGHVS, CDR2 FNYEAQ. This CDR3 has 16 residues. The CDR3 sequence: CASSLGGANFADTQYF. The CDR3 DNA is TGTGCCAGCAGCTTGGGGGGGGCGAATTTCGCAGATACGCAGTATTTT.

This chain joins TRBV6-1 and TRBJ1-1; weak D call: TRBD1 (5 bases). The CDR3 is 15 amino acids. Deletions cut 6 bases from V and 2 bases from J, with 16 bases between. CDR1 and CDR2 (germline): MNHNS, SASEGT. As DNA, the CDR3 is TGTGCCAGCAGCTCCTGGGGGGTAGGCAACACTGAAGCTTTCTTT. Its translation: CASSSWGVGNTEAFF.

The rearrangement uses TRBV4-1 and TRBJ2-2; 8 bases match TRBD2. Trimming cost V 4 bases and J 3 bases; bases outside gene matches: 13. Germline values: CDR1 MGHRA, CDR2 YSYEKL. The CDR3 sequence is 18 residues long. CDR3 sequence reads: CASSPRLAFPSDTGELFF. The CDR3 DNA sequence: TGCGCCAGCAGCCCCCGACTAGCGTTCCCGTCGGACACCGGGGAGCTGTTTTTT.

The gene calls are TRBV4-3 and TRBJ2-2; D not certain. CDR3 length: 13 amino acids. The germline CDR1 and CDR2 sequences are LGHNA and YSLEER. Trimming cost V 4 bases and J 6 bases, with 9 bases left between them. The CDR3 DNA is TGCGCCAGCAGCCTCACCCTTTCCGGGGAGCTGTTTTTT. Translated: CASSLTLSGELFF.